What follows are 9 T cell receptor beta chains derived from one specimen sequenced in a study of T cells in Graves' hyperthyroidism and ophthalmopathy. Amplification of TCR beta CDR3 regions was performed using RNA transcripts as template. The primer set for the first-round RT-PCR of the TCR CDR3 was HTBI. TCRdb redid the calling of the multiplex PCR reads with MiXCR, one entry per CDR3 protein. Among more than 550,000 distinct CDR3 sequences, over 40% were seen once, and the ten largest hold approximately 7.2%. Sequencing input: peripheral blood or thyroid tissue (not recorded which). The receptor source for this set is an adult man with Graves' disease, either hyperthyroidism or ophthalmopathy (not recorded which).

This chain links TRBV9 with TRBJ2-5; TRBD1 is a possible D gene (5 bases). Trimming left V 1 base short and J 1 base short, with 8 bases between. Germline assignment: CDR1 SGDLS and CDR2 YYNGEE. The CDR3 is made up of 14 amino acids. Written as DNA, the CDR3 is TGTGCCAGCAGCGTAAGACAGACCCAAGAGACCCAGTACTTC. It codes for CASSVRQTQETQYF.

The gene calls are TRBV29-1 and TRBJ1-4, with 7 positions matching TRBD1. With 4 bases clipped from V and 3 bases from J, the junction kept 8 bases outside the gene matches. Per the germline V gene, CDR1 is SQVTM and CDR2 is ANQGSEA. The CDR3 runs to 15 residues. CDR3 DNA: TGCAGCGTTGGGTCGACAGGGCATCCTAATGAAAAACTGTTTTTT. Amino acid sequence: CSVGSTGHPNEKLFF.

This clonotype was detected many times. The chain is built from TRBV12-3 or TRBV12-4 and TRBJ1-2, with D hard to call. V shed 4 bases and J shed 3 bases, with 9 bases lying between them. CDR3 length: 13 amino acids. Here the CDR3 DNA reads TGTGCCAGCAGTTATGTAAGCTACTATGGCTACACCTTC. Translation: CASSYVSYYGYTF.

This clonotype was seen many times. This chain joins TRBV7-8 and TRBJ2-7, with 7 bases that match TRBD2. This CDR3 is built from 15 residues. Germline V gives CDR1 SGHVS, CDR2 FQNEAQ. J gave up 6 bases and V 1 base, and 9 bases lay outside the gene matches. In nucleotides, the CDR3 is TGTGCCAGCAGCTTAGAAGGGCGGGAGTATCGCGAGCAGTACTTC. Translated, it gives CASSLEGREYREQYF.

This clonotype was detected many times. The chain has TRBV7-9 and TRBJ2-5; the D gene is possibly TRBD1 (6 bases). CDR1 SEHNR and CDR2 FQNEAQ come from the germline V gene (reference sequence). Deletions cut 5 bases from V and 4 bases from J, with 14 bases between. The CDR3 extends over 14 amino acids. The CDR3 protein is CASSRQEGGETQYF. The CDR3, as DNA: TGTGCCAGCAGCCGACAGGAAGGGGGAGAGACCCAGTACTTC.

This clonotype has ten or more counts. This chain uses TRBV7-2 with TRBJ2-5; 8 bases line up with TRBD2. The germline V gene encodes CDR1 SGHTA and CDR2 FQGNSA. The CDR3 has 13 residues. J was trimmed by 3 bases and V by 7 bases; bases with no gene match: 4. CDR3 DNA sequence: TGTGCCAGCAAGGTCGGGGGGGAAGAGACCCAGTACTTC. This encodes CASKVGGEETQYF.

This clonotype was found a few times. This chain connects TRBV7-9 to TRBJ1-1; perhaps TRBD1 as D (6 bases). In germline, CDR1 is SEHNR, CDR2 FQNEAQ (reference sequence). This CDR3 is 17 amino acids long. Trimming cost V 5 bases and J 4 bases, with 23 bases left between them. CDR3 bases: TGTGCCAGCAGCCATTCCGAAAACAGGGTAAGGGGCACTGAAGCTTTCTTT. Translated: CASSHSENRVRGTEAFF.

This clonotype showed up just once. The chain recombines TRBV2 with TRBJ1-4, with a possible D match to TRBD1 (5 bases). This CDR3 region has 15 residues. V gave up 2 bases and J gave up 5 bases, with 12 bases separating them. CDR1 SNHLY and CDR2 FYNNEI come from the germline V gene. CDR3 sequence (DNA): TGTGCCAGCAGTGAACTCGACGGGGCAAATGAAAAACTGTTTTTT. Translating gives CASSELDGANEKLFF.

This clonotype was observed a handful of times. This chain uses TRBV10-3 with TRBJ1-5; D unclear. This CDR3 comprises 12 residues. V lost 2 bases and J lost 5, with 4 bases in between. Germline V gene lookup returns CDR1 ENHRY and CDR2 SYGVKD. The CDR3 DNA reads TGTGCCATCAGTGAGGGGGATCAGCCCCAGCATTTT. Its translation: CAISEGDQPQHF.